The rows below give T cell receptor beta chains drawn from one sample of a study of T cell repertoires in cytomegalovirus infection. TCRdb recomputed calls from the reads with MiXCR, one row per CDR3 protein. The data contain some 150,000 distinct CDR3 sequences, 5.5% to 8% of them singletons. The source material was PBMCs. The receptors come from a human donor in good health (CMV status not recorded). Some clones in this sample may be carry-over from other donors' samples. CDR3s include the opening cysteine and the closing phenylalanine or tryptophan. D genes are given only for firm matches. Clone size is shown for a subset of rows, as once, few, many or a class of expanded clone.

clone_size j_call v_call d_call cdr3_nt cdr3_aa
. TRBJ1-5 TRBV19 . TGTGCCAGTAGTATACGTGGGGCGGGCAATCAGCCCCAGCATTTT CASSIRGAGNQPQHF
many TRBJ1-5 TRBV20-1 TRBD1 TGCAGTGCTAGAGAAGAGGACAGGAGCCATCAGCCCCAGCATTTT CSAREEDRSHQPQHF
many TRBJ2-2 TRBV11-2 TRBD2 TGTGCCAGCAGCTCGTCGGGGGGGCGGATCGGGGAGCTGTTTTTT CASSSSGGRIGELFF
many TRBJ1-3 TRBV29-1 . TGCAGCGTGGTCGAGACGGAAATTGGAAACACCATATATTTT CSVVETEIGNTIYF
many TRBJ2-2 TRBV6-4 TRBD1 TGTGCCAGCAGTCCCGGGACAGGCGACACCGGGGAGCTGTTTTTT CASSPGTGDTGELFF
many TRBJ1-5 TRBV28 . TGTGCCAGCAGTTTTTCCGGGGGGCGTTATCAGCCCCAGCATTTT CASSFSGGRYQPQHF
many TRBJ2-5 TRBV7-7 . TGTGCTAGCAGCACCGGACAACCGGGAGAGACCCAGTACTTC CASSTGQPGETQYF
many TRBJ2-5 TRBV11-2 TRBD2 TGTGCCAGCAGCTTAGAGATGGGACTAGCGGAGACCCAGTACTTC CASSLEMGLAETQYF
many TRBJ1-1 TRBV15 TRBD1 TGTGCCACCAGCAGAAGTACCGGACAGGGGCATGTAGCTTTCTTT CATSRSTGQGHVAFF
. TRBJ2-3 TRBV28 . TGTGCCAGCAGTACGACTGGCGGGGGCATCAGCACAGATACGCAGTATTTT CASSTTGGGISTDTQYF
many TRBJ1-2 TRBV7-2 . TGTGCCAGCAGCTTAGGCCAGGGCCCTAACTATGGCTACACCTTC CASSLGQGPNYGYTF
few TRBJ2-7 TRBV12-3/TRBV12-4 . TGTGCCAGCAGTTTAGGGGAATTTAGCTCCTACGAGCAGTACTTC CASSLGEFSSYEQYF
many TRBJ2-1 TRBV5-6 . TGTGCCAGCAGCGGGGTCCTTAGTGAGCAGTTCTTC CASSGVLSEQFF
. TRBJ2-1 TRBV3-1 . TGTGCCAGCAGCCAAGAGGGGCTTGGGCAGTTCTTC CASSQEGLGQFF
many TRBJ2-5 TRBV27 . TGTGCCAGCAGTTCGCTCGGACCGGGGGAGACCCAGTACTTC CASSSLGPGETQYF
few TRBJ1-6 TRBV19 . TGTGCCAGTAGGCAATTCGTGGACAGCAATTCACCCCTCCACTTT CASRQFVDSNSPLHF
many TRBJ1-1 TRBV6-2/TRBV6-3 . TGTGCCAGCAGTTACTCCGGGCGGGGGCGAAACACTGAAGCTTTCTTT CASSYSGRGRNTEAFF
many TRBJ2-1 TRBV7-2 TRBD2 TGTGCCAGCAGCTCCGGGACTAGCGGGGGCCTCAGGGATGAGCAGTTCTTC CASSSGTSGGLRDEQFF
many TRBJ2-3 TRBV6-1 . TGTGCCAGCATCCTCCGGGACACTCGCACAGATACGCAGTATTTT CASILRDTRTDTQYF
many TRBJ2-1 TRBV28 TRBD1 TGTGCCAGCAGTCCTGGGACAGGGAATGGCAATGAGCAGTTCTTC CASSPGTGNGNEQFF
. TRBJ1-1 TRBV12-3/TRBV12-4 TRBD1 TGTGCCAGCAGGGAGATTTCCGGGACAGATGAAGCTTTCTTT CASREISGTDEAFF
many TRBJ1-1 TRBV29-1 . TGCAGCGTTTCGTACAGGGCGGCGGACACTGAAGCTTTCTTT CSVSYRAADTEAFF
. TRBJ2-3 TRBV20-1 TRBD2 TGCAGTTCGCTCCGGGGGGGAGTGAGCACAGATACGCAGTATTTT CSSLRGGVSTDTQYF
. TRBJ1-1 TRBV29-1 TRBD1 TGCAGCGTTGCCCAGGGGGCTAGACCTGAAGCTTTCTTT CSVAQGARPEAFF
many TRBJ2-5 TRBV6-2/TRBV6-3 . TGTGCCAGCAGTTACTCGTCGACCCAAGAGACCCAGTACTTC CASSYSSTQETQYF
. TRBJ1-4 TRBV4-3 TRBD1 TGCGCCAGCGGAGGGGACAGAGGTCGTGAAAAACTGTTTTTT CASGGDRGREKLFF
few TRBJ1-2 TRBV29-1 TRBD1 TGCAGCGCTCAGGGGGCCCGCTATGGCTACACCTTC CSAQGARYGYTF
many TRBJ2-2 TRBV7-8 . TGTGCCAGCAGCTTTGGCGCCGCGGGCACCGGGGAGCTGTTTTTT CASSFGAAGTGELFF